One sample yielded the 20 T cell receptor beta chains listed below, sequenced in a study of cytomegalovirus exposure and HLA in healthy donors listed by TCRdb under 2017. Receptor amplification or capture employed the immunoSEQ multiplex PCR assay. The multiplex PCR relied on a mix of 60 forward primers for TCR Vbeta segments and 13 reverse primers for TCR Jbeta segments. TCRdb re-hosts the immuneACCESS table, in-frame sequences only. Its copies lack some clones; in the studies checked, an unresolved V gene accounts for under half of them, and the cause for the rest is not known. This sample comprises 99,000 or so clones, approximately 80% of them detected only once. The ten largest clones represent roughly 4.9% of the sample. Sequencing was carried out using PBMCs. The receptors were gathered from a woman aged 18 to 35 in good health and CMV-seropositive.

The gene calls are TRBV5-1 and TRBJ1-3; no clear D gene. The CDR3 has 13 residues. Trimming took off 5 bases at V and 0 bases at J, with 6 bases between the two ends. CDR1 is SGHRS, CDR2 YFSETQ, per germline. CDR3 coding DNA: TGCGCCAGCAGTTCCTACTCTGGAAACACCATATATTTT. It specifies CASSSYSGNTIYF.

This chain joins TRBV7-9 and TRBJ1-1; TRBD1 aligns across 10 bases. The V segment lost 1 base and the J segment 1 base; nucleotides outside the gene matches: 9. This CDR3 contains 18 residues. Germline V gene data show CDR1 as SEHNR and CDR2 as FQNEAQ (reference sequence). DNA for the CDR3: TGTGCCAGCAGCTTAGAGGGGGACAGGGGCATTTCGAACACTGAAGCTTTCTTT. This encodes CASSLEGDRGISNTEAFF.

The CDR3 nucleotides read TGTGCCAGCAGTTGGGTGGGAACGGGAGGGCAAGAGACCCAGTACTTC. Amino acid sequence: CASSWVGTGGQETQYF. The chain is built from TRBV27 and TRBJ2-5, with TRBD2 identical over 8 bases. This CDR3 has 16 residues. J gave up 2 bases and V 4 bases, and 9 bases lay outside the gene matches. CDR1 MNHEY and CDR2 SMNVEV come from the germline V gene (reference sequence).

The rearrangement uses TRBV4-1 and TRBJ2-5, with 8 bases that match TRBD1. This CDR3 contains 14 residues. V dropped 4 bases and J dropped 4; count of bases not matched to a gene: 5. Per the germline V gene, CDR1 is MGHRA and CDR2 is YSYEKL. The CDR3 sequence: CASSPGQVGETQYF. For the CDR3, the DNA is TGCGCCAGCAGCCCGGGACAGGTAGGAGAGACCCAGTACTTC.

The rearrangement joins TRBV7-2 to TRBJ1-1; D might be TRBD1 (6 bases). CDR1 SGHTA and CDR2 FQGNSA come from the germline V gene. Deletions cut 1 base from V and 3 bases from J, with 12 bases between. The CDR3 covers 15 residues. The CDR3 DNA is TGTGCCAGCAGCTTAGTAACAGGGCTGGACACTGAAGCTTTCTTT. Protein sequence: CASSLVTGLDTEAFF.

This chain connects TRBV28 to TRBJ1-6; D might be TRBD1 (5 bases). Germline values: CDR1 MDHEN, CDR2 SYDVKM. Trimming stripped 4 bases from V and 6 bases from J, with 10 bases between. The CDR3 consists of 14 residues. CDR3 protein: CASSYGDSNSPLHF. DNA of the CDR3: TGTGCCAGCAGTTACGGTGACAGTAATTCACCCCTCCACTTT.

The chain combines TRBV30 with TRBJ2-5; D not resolved. V lost 3 bases, J lost 4 bases, and 12 bases lay in between. Germline V gene sequence: CDR1 GTSNPN, CDR2 SVGIG (reference sequence). This CDR3 spans 13 amino acids. The CDR3: CAWRGLGPETQYF. CDR3 nucleotides: TGTGCCTGGAGGGGCTTAGGTCCAGAGACCCAGTACTTC. The full variable domain, in which reference TRBV30 and TRBJ2-5 provide the parts outside the CDR3, is SQTIHQWPATLVQPVGSPLSLECTVEGTSNPNLYWYRQAAGRGLQLLFYSVGIGQISSEVPQNLSASRPQDRQFILSSKKLLLSDSGFYLCAWRGLGPETQYFGPGTRLLVL.

This clone was detected a few times. The CDR3 bases are TGTGCCAGCAGTGAATTTGAGTTCGGGCCCCAGCATTTT. Encoded protein: CASSEFEFGPQHF. V usage is TRBV6-1 and J usage is TRBJ1-5; D call uncertain. CDR1 is MNHNS and CDR2 is SASEGT in the germline V gene. CDR3 length: 13 amino acids. Trimming left V 2 bases short and J 9 bases short, with 11 bases between.

CDR3 bases: TGTGCCAGCAGTCAGACAGGGGGCGGATTAGGCCCAGATACGCAGTATTTT. It translates to CASSQTGGGLGPDTQYF. The V and J genes are TRBV27 and TRBJ2-3, with TRBD1 matching 10 bases. This CDR3 spans 17 amino acids. V trimming: 5 bases; J trimming: 4 bases; junction bases outside the gene matches: 12. Germline lookup yields CDR1 MNHEY and CDR2 SMNVEV (reference sequence).

The chain is built from TRBV30 and TRBJ1-4; TRBD1 agrees at 10 bases. This CDR3 has 14 residues. V shed 3 bases, J shed 6 bases, and the junction held 4 bases outside the gene matches. In germline, CDR1 is GTSNPN, CDR2 SVGIG (reference sequence). The CDR3 region has the DNA TGTGCCTGGAGCCCGGGACAGGGGCATGAAAAACTGTTTTTT. Translation: CAWSPGQGHEKLFF.

The chain has TRBV6-6 and TRBJ2-7, with TRBD1 as a possible D gene (6 bases). V shed 7 bases and J shed 4 bases, with 14 bases lying between them. The germline CDR1 and CDR2 sequences are MNHNY and SVGAGI (reference sequence). The CDR3 runs to 13 residues. The CDR3 DNA follows: TGTGCCAGCACCCCGGGACACCTGTACGAGCAGTACTTC. This encodes CASTPGHLYEQYF.

The chain uses TRBV5-6 and TRBJ1-2; possibly TRBD1 for D (6 bases). The V end was cut by 6 bases, the J end by 3 bases, with 18 bases between. The V gene's germline CDR1 is SGHDT and CDR2 YYEEEE. The CDR3 covers 15 residues. Here the CDR3 reads CASTTRDTNHYGYTF. CDR3 nucleotides: TGTGCCAGCACCACCCGGGACACCAACCACTATGGCTACACCTTC.

V usage is TRBV7-8 and J usage is TRBJ2-1, with TRBD1 as a possible D gene (6 bases). CDR3 length equals 14 residues. V dropped 5 bases and J dropped 3 bases, with 11 bases sitting between them. Germline V lookup: CDR1 SGHVS, CDR2 FQNEAQ. The CDR3 spells CASSLGAVYNEQFF. The CDR3 nucleotides are TGTGCCAGCAGCCTGGGGGCAGTCTACAATGAGCAGTTCTTC.

In its sample, this clone was seen a few times. The rearrangement links TRBV5-1 to TRBJ2-3, with D maybe TRBD2 (6 bases). Germline V gene lookup returns CDR1 SGHRS and CDR2 YFSETQ. The V gene lost 3 bases and the J gene lost 2 bases, with 16 bases spanning the gap. The CDR3 consists of 16 residues. The CDR3 region has the DNA TGCGCCAGCAGCTCCGGGACTTTCGGAGACACAGATACGCAGTATTTT. It translates to CASSSGTFGDTDTQYF.

The chain is built from TRBV5-1 and TRBJ2-1; 7 bases are shared with TRBD2. This CDR3 is 15 amino acids long. Germline CDR1 is SGHRS and CDR2 is YFSETQ. V lost 2 bases, J lost 7 bases, and 9 bases stayed unmatched. The DNA for the CDR3 is TGCGCCAGCAGCTTACAGGAGGGACTACGGAATGAGCAGTTCTTC. It encodes CASSLQEGLRNEQFF.

This chain uses TRBV6-5 with TRBJ2-7, with TRBD1 matching 11 bases. With V trimmed by 2 bases and J by 1 base, 4 bases remained unmatched. CDR1 is MNHEY and CDR2 is SVGAGI in the germline V gene. CDR3 length equals 16 residues. The CDR3, as DNA: TGTGCCAGCAGTTACACCGGGACAGGGGGATCCTACGAGCAGTACTTC. Translating gives CASSYTGTGGSYEQYF.

The CDR3: CASSRTSGSGSGELFF. DNA of the CDR3: TGTGCCAGCTCACGGACTAGCGGGAGCGGTTCCGGGGAGCTGTTTTTT. The chain carries TRBV18 and TRBJ2-2; the match to TRBD2 covers 13 bases. Germline loops: CDR1 KGHSH, CDR2 LQKENI. The CDR3 totals 16 residues. Trimming took 4 bases from V and 6 from J; bases not matched to a gene: 5.

The rearrangement links TRBV19 to TRBJ2-1, with D perhaps matching TRBD1 (5 bases). The CDR3 sequence is 15 residues long. Deletions cut 5 bases from V and 4 bases from J, with 15 bases between. The V gene's germline CDR1 is LNHDA and CDR2 SQIVND (reference sequence). CDR3 protein: CASSSGTGFYNEQFF. For the CDR3, the DNA is TGTGCCAGTAGTTCAGGAACAGGTTTTTACAATGAGCAGTTCTTC.

This clone appeared a few times. The CDR3 coding sequence is TGTGCCAGCAGCTTACTGGGTAGCGGGGCTACCTACGAGCAGTACTTC. It encodes CASSLLGSGATYEQYF. The chain recombines TRBV7-8 with TRBJ2-7; 8 bases map to TRBD2. V gave up 2 bases and J gave up 2 bases; unmatched junction bases: 8. CDR1 is SGHVS, CDR2 FQNEAQ, per germline. The CDR3 extends over 16 amino acids.

This chain connects TRBV7-9 to TRBJ1-3; 7 bases line up with TRBD1. Germline V CDR1 and CDR2: SEHNR, FQNEAQ (reference sequence). The junction had 2 bases not matched to a gene; V was cut back by 2 bases and J by 4 bases. The CDR3 runs to 14 residues. The CDR3 loop reads CASSLQGDGNTIYF. The CDR3 DNA is TGTGCCAGCAGCTTACAGGGGGACGGAAACACCATATATTTT.